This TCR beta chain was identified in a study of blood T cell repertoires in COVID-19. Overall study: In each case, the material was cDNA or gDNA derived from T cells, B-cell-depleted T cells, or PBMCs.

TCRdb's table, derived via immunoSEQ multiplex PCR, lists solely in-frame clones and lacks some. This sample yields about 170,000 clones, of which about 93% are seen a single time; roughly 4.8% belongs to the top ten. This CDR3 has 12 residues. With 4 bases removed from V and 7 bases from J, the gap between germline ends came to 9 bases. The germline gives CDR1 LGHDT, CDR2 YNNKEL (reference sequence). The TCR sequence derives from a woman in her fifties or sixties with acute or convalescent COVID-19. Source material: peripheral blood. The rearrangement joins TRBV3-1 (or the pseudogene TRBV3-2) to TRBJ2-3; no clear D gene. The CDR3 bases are TGTGCCAGCAGCCGTTTCCATTATACGCAGTATTTT. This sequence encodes CASSRFHYTQYF.